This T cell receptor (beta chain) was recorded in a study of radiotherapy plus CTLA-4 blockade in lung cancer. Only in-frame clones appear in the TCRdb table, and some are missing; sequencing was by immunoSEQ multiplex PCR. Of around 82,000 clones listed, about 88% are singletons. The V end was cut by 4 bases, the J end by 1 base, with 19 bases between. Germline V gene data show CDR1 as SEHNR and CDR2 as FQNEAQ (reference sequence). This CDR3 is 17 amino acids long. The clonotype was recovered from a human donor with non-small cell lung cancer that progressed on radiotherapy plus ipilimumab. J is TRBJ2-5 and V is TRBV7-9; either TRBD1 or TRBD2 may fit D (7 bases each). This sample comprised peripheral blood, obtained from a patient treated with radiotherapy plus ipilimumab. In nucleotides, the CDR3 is TGTGCCAGCAGCTCCGAGCGGGGCGGGACAGTCCAAGAGACCCAGTACTTC. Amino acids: CASSSERGGTVQETQYF.